This T cell receptor (beta chain) comes out of a study of blood T cells in healthy people across ages. With a J-beta primer mix and a sample-barcoded 5' primer, a second PCR ran roughly 6 to 12 cycles. TCRdb reprocessed the 5' RACE reads with MiXCR, giving one entry per CDR3 protein. The sample yields roughly 1,000,000 distinct CDR3 sequences, roughly a quarter seen once. This clonotype has a handful of counts. The sample was also linked to a second study, of T cells of mothers and their children.

The sequence derives from a girl under 10 years old in good health. Source material: blood.

In DNA form, the CDR3 reads TGTGCCAGCAGCTGGCGGACAGGTCAAGAGACCCAGTACTTC. The encoded protein is CASSWRTGQETQYF. This chain links TRBV5-5 with TRBJ2-5; TRBD1 matches 7 bases. V dropped 3 bases and J dropped 2; count of bases not matched to a gene: 4. This CDR3 comprises 14 residues. The germline gives CDR1 SGHKS, CDR2 YYEKEE (reference sequence).